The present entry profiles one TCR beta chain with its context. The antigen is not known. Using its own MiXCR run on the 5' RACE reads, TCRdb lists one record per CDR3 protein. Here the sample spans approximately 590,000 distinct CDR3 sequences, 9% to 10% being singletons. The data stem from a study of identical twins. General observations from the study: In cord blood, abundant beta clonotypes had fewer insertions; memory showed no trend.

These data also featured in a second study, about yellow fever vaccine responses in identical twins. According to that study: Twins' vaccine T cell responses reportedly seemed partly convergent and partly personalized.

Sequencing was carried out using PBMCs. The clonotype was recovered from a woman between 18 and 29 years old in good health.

DNA for the CDR3: TGTGCCAGCAGCCAAGAATGGCAGAAAGAGACCCAGTACTTC. Protein: CASSQEWQKETQYF. The rearrangement links TRBV3-1 to TRBJ2-5, with D unresolved. V was shortened by 0 bases and J by 3 bases, with 8 bases between the two germline ends. Germline-derived CDR1 and CDR2 are LGHDT and YNNKEL (reference sequence). CDR3 length: 14 residues.